The 10 T cell receptor beta chains below all came from one sample that was sequenced in a study of blood T cell repertoires in COVID-19. Here immunoSEQ multiplex PCR was the method, and the copy in TCRdb shows in-frame clones only, minus some. The data hold 55,000 to 70,000 clones, with 79% observed a single time. The sample consisted of peripheral blood. The receptor set was obtained from a man aged 60 to 75 with acute or convalescent COVID-19.

The J gene is TRBJ1-2, the V gene TRBV12-3 or TRBV12-4, with 9 bases matching TRBD1. V trimming: 6 bases; J trimming: 5 bases; junction bases outside the gene matches: 4. CDR3 size: 13 residues. CDR3 amino acids: CASSPGTGYGYTF. In DNA, the CDR3 is TGTGCCAGCAGCCCAGGGACAGGGTATGGCTACACCTTC.

The gene calls are TRBV11-2 and TRBJ2-3, with 7 bases identical to TRBD2. CDR1 and CDR2 (germline): SGHAT, FQNNGV. J lost 4 bases, V lost 1 base, and 5 bases had no gene match. This CDR3 contains 15 residues. CDR3 sequence: CASSLGAGEADTQYF. CDR3 nucleotide sequence: TGTGCCAGCAGCTTAGGGGCGGGGGAGGCAGATACGCAGTATTTT. Using reference TRBV11-2 and TRBJ2-3 for the parts outside the CDR3, the full variable domain is EAGVAQSPRYKIIEKRQSVAFWCNPISGHATLYWYQQILGQGPKLLIQFQNNGVVDDSQLPKDRFSAERLKGVDSTLKIQPAKLEDSAVYLCASSLGAGEADTQYFGPGTRLTVL.

The chain links TRBV6-5 to TRBJ1-2, with 7 positions matching TRBD1. This CDR3 is 13 amino acids long. In germline, CDR1 is MNHEY, CDR2 SVGAGI. Trimming removed 6 bases from V and 4 bases from J; junction bases left unmatched: 5. Here the CDR3 DNA reads TGTGCCAGCAGATCGACAGGGATCTATGGCTACACCTTC. It codes for CASRSTGIYGYTF.

This clone was detected a few times. V and J are TRBV13 and TRBJ2-7; 9 positions match TRBD1. The CDR3 has 16 amino acids. Trimming at V came to 2 bases and at J to 5 bases, leaving 10 bases not matched to a gene. CDR1 PRHDT and CDR2 FYEKMQ come from the germline V gene (reference sequence). CDR3 region: CASSLSRGTGNHEQYF. CDR3 sequence (DNA): TGTGCCAGCAGCTTATCGAGGGGGACAGGGAACCACGAGCAGTACTTC.

V and J are TRBV24-1 and TRBJ1-2, with TRBD1 as a possible D gene (6 bases). This CDR3 has 15 amino acids. CDR1 and CDR2 (germline): KGHDR, SFDVKD. V was cut by 4 bases and J by 4 bases, with 15 bases left in between. The CDR3 loop reads CATSDGPGQGYGYTF. CDR3 sequence (DNA): TGTGCCACCAGTGACGGACCGGGACAAGGCTATGGCTACACCTTC.

The chain couples TRBV7-2 to TRBJ1-2, with 11 bases that match TRBD1. The germline gives CDR1 SGHTA, CDR2 FQGNSA. CDR3 length equals 18 residues. V shed 1 base and J 5 bases; nucleotides not matched to a gene: 12. CDR3 region: CASSLVLLGQGAEYGYTF. The CDR3 nucleotides read TGTGCCAGCAGCTTAGTTCTCCTCGGACAGGGGGCAGAATATGGCTACACCTTC.

V and J are TRBV12-3 or TRBV12-4 and TRBJ1-2; no clear D gene. V was trimmed by 3 bases and J by 4 bases, leaving 6 bases between them. CDR3 length: 12 amino acids. The CDR3 bases are TGTGCCAGCAGTTTTGAGGGCTATGGCTACACCTTC. Amino acid sequence: CASSFEGYGYTF.

The chain combines TRBV10-1 with TRBJ1-1, with D possibly being TRBD1 (5 bases). The V gene lost 9 bases and the J gene lost 3 bases, with 8 bases spanning the gap. CDR1 and CDR2 from the germline V gene are WNHNN and SYGVQD (reference sequence). The CDR3 runs 11 residues. CDR3 in DNA: TGCGCCAGTCGGGGGGACACTGAAGCTTTCTTT. This encodes CASRGDTEAFF.

This chain uses TRBV27 with TRBJ2-1; no firm D call. V lost 6 bases, J lost 2 bases, and 8 bases lay in between. Per the germline V gene, CDR1 is MNHEY and CDR2 is SMNVEV (reference sequence). The CDR3 is 13 amino acids. CDR3: CASSPLPYNEQFF. For the CDR3, the DNA is TGTGCCAGCAGCCCACTCCCCTACAATGAGCAGTTCTTC.

The chain has TRBV14 and TRBJ2-1, with 8 bases identical to TRBD2. CDR1 is SGHDN and CDR2 is FVKESK in the germline V gene. The junction had 13 bases not matched to a gene; V was cut back by 3 bases and J by 6 bases. This CDR3 region has 17 residues. CDR3 bases: TGTGCCAGCAGCCACCAAGTGTGGACTAGCTGGGGCAATGAGCAGTTCTTC. Its protein is CASSHQVWTSWGNEQFF.